This TCR beta chain was obtained from a study of blood T cell repertoires in COVID-19. On the study more broadly: From the United States, Italy and Spain came samples of acute and convalescent COVID-19. Sample material is recorded as cDNA or gDNA derived from T cells, B-cell-depleted T cells, or PBMCs.

The ends lost 2 bases at V and 4 bases at J; junction bases unmatched: 5. This CDR3 is built from 14 residues. Germline lookup yields CDR1 MNHEY and CDR2 SMNVEV (reference sequence). In the original analysis: Scientists estimated how many nucleated cells there were by amplifying reference gene primers. Generated by immunoSEQ multiplex PCR, the TCRdb table keeps only in-frame clones and is missing some. The D gene and trimming were derived from the DNA, and the V and J assignments and clone size from that table. The table includes 120,000 to 150,000 clones, approximately 91% detected once. The TCR comes from a man aged 50 or older with active or convalescent COVID-19. Material for sequencing was peripheral blood. The V gene is TRBV27, the J gene TRBJ2-7, with 7 bases lining up with TRBD1. The chain's CDR3 is CASSLVFRGYEQYF. The DNA of the CDR3 is TGTGCCAGCAGTTTAGTGTTCAGGGGGTACGAGCAGTACTTC.